What follows are 18 T cell receptor beta chains derived from one specimen sequenced in a study of blood T cell repertoires in COVID-19. Clones were read by immunoSEQ multiplex PCR, and TCRdb kept only the in-frame ones, dropping some. The top ten clones hold 7.5% to 9% of a sample with 120,000 or so clones, roughly 90% of them seen once. The sample comprised peripheral blood. The receptors stem from a man aged 70-80 years who had recovered from COVID-19.

This chain connects TRBV19 to TRBJ2-1; TRBD1 aligns across 9 bases. The CDR3 is 14 residues long. J gave up 5 bases and V 4 bases, and 3 bases lay outside the gene matches. Germline lookup yields CDR1 LNHDA and CDR2 SQIVND (reference sequence). The CDR3 is CASSTTGGHNEQFF. DNA for the CDR3: TGTGCCAGTAGTACCACAGGGGGCCACAATGAGCAGTTCTTC.

The V and J genes are TRBV19 and TRBJ2-3; D uncertain. CDR3 length: 14 amino acids. Per germline, CDR1 LNHDA and CDR2 SQIVND (reference sequence). V gave up 5 bases and J gave up 4 bases, with 13 bases separating them. The CDR3 sequence is CASSPYTRADTQYF. The DNA of the CDR3 is TGTGCCAGTAGTCCGTACACCCGGGCAGATACGCAGTATTTT.

V usage is TRBV7-2 and J usage is TRBJ1-4; 8 bases match TRBD1. This CDR3 comprises 15 residues. The V segment lost 5 bases and the J segment 3 bases; nucleotides outside the gene matches: 5. From germline, CDR1 is SGHTA and CDR2 FQGNSA. CDR3: CASSTQGAANEKLFF. The DNA for the CDR3 is TGTGCCAGCAGCACTCAGGGGGCTGCTAATGAAAAACTGTTTTTT.

The CDR3 is CASSLVARAYEQYF. DNA of the CDR3: TGTGCCAGCAGCTTAGTTGCCAGGGCCTACGAGCAGTACTTC. The J gene is TRBJ2-7, the V gene TRBV11-2; tentatively, D is TRBD1 (5 bases). V was shortened by 1 base and J by 2 bases, with 9 bases between the two germline ends. The CDR3 runs 14 residues. Germline V lookup: CDR1 SGHAT, CDR2 FQNNGV.

This chain links TRBV5-1 with TRBJ1-1; 8 bases match TRBD1. V was pared by 1 base and J by 1 base, with 3 bases of the junction left unmatched. Germline loops: CDR1 SGHRS, CDR2 YFSETQ. The CDR3 is 15 residues long. CDR3 sequence (DNA): TGCGCCAGCAGCTTGCTCGGGACAGGGAACACTGAAGCTTTCTTT. It translates to CASSLLGTGNTEAFF.

The chain has TRBV4-2 and TRBJ1-5; a weak D match, TRBD1 (5 bases). From germline, CDR1 is LGHNA and CDR2 YNFKEQ. The germline V and J ends were trimmed by 1 base and 4 bases, with 8 bases remaining between them. The CDR3 is 14 amino acids. This CDR3 is CASSQATANQPQHF. In nucleotides, the CDR3 is TGTGCCAGCAGCCAAGCGACAGCAAATCAGCCCCAGCATTTT.

This clone was detected only a few times. V and J are TRBV27 and TRBJ1-2; D may be TRBD1 (5 bases). This CDR3 comprises 15 residues. Germline values: CDR1 MNHEY, CDR2 SMNVEV (reference sequence). V was pared by 3 bases and J by 4 bases, with 15 bases between. CDR3 DNA sequence: TGTGCCAGCAGTTTCGCGGGGGAGGGTGCCTATGGCTACACCTTC. Its protein product is CASSFAGEGAYGYTF.

This clone was counted between two and nine times. This chain uses TRBV5-1 with TRBJ1-4; D gene ambiguous. The CDR3 totals 14 residues. The germline CDR1 and CDR2 sequences are SGHRS and YFSETQ. The germline V and J ends were trimmed by 1 base and 8 bases, with 12 bases remaining between them. CDR3 coding DNA: TGCGCCAGCAGCTTGAGCGTAGCTACCGAAAAACTGTTTTTT. Its translation: CASSLSVATEKLFF.

The sample holds one count of this clone. The same CDR3 arises from other DNA sequences in this sample as well. The chain carries TRBV28 and TRBJ2-2, with 9 bases lining up with TRBD2. Germline CDR1 MDHEN, CDR2 SYDVKM. CDR3 length: 13 amino acids. Unmatched junction bases numbered 6, after V lost 11 bases and J lost 5 bases. Here the CDR3 reads CAGGRGGTGELFF. The CDR3 bases are TGTGCCGGCGGGAGGGGGGGGACCGGGGAGCTGTTTTTT.

This rearrangement joins TRBV28 to TRBJ2-3; TRBD2 matches at 14 bases. Trimming cost V 8 bases and J 3 bases; bases outside gene matches: 1. The CDR3 runs to 14 residues. Germline V lookup: CDR1 MDHEN, CDR2 SYDVKM. The CDR3 nucleotides read TGTGCCAGCGGACTAGCGGGAGGAACAGATACGCAGTATTTT. Amino acids: CASGLAGGTDTQYF.

The chain has TRBV7-9 and TRBJ2-3; possibly TRBD1 for D (6 bases). This CDR3 comprises 16 residues. Looked up from germline, CDR1 is SEHNR and CDR2 is FQNEAQ (reference sequence). V lost 5 bases and J 2 bases, leaving 17 bases between the germline ends. The CDR3: CASSRPGGGFTDTQYF. The CDR3 nucleotides are TGTGCCAGCAGCCGTCCTGGGGGCGGGTTCACAGATACGCAGTATTTT.

This chain joins TRBV28 and TRBJ1-6; possible D gene TRBD1, 6 bases. V lost 3 bases and J lost 5, with 14 bases in between. Germline loops: CDR1 MDHEN, CDR2 SYDVKM. The CDR3 runs 16 residues. The CDR3 nucleotides read TGTGCCAGCAGTTTCATGGGGGGGCCCGATAATTCACCCCTCCACTTT. Translated: CASSFMGGPDNSPLHF.

This clone was counted between two and nine times. This sequence joins TRBV6-6 and TRBJ1-1; D is uncertain. The germline gives CDR1 MNHNY, CDR2 SVGAGI (reference sequence). This CDR3 comprises 12 residues. Trimming took off 2 bases at V and 3 bases at J, with 4 bases between the two ends. The CDR3 bases are TGTGCCAGCAGTTACGGCCACACTGAAGCTTTCTTT. This encodes CASSYGHTEAFF.

This chain connects TRBV4-2 to TRBJ2-7; 11 bases are a match to TRBD2. J lost 5 bases, V lost 4 bases, and 10 bases had no gene match. The V gene's germline CDR1 is LGHNA and CDR2 YNFKEQ. The CDR3 runs to 16 residues. This chain's CDR3 is CASSRSLAGGEDEQYF. The CDR3 region has the DNA TGTGCCAGCAGCCGGTCCCTAGCGGGAGGAGAAGACGAGCAGTACTTC.

This clone was picked up one time. The chain is built from TRBV6-1 and TRBJ2-7; 7 bases match TRBD1. The germline V gene encodes CDR1 MNHNS and CDR2 SASEGT. CDR3 length equals 13 residues. V gave up 7 bases and J gave up 5 bases; unmatched junction bases: 8. Written as DNA, the CDR3 is TGTGCCAGCAAACTGACAGGGAACCACGAGCAGTACTTC. This encodes CASKLTGNHEQYF.

The chain combines TRBV6-5 with TRBJ1-2; perhaps TRBD1 as D (5 bases). V was cut by 8 bases and J by 8 bases, with 15 bases left in between. This CDR3 is 12 amino acids long. Per germline, CDR1 MNHEY and CDR2 SVGAGI. The CDR3 DNA reads TGTGCCAGCGGTCGACAGTTTTTAGGCTACACCTTC. Translation gives CASGRQFLGYTF.

The V gene is TRBV7-2, the J gene TRBJ1-1, with D uncertain. With 3 bases removed from V and 4 bases from J, the gap between germline ends came to 18 bases. The CDR3 length is 16 residues. Germline CDR1 SGHTA, CDR2 FQGNSA. This CDR3 is CASSFQFSGGSTEAFF. The CDR3 DNA reads TGTGCCAGCAGCTTCCAGTTCTCAGGCGGGAGCACTGAAGCTTTCTTT.

The chain carries TRBV3-1 (or the pseudogene TRBV3-2) and TRBJ2-7, with 10 bases matching TRBD2. In germline, CDR1 is LGHDT, CDR2 YNNKEL (reference sequence). V dropped 4 bases and J dropped 4; count of bases not matched to a gene: 4. The CDR3 has 14 amino acids. CDR3 amino acids: CASSLAGGLYEQYF. As DNA, the CDR3 is TGTGCCAGCAGCCTAGCGGGGGGTCTGTACGAGCAGTACTTC.